This T cell receptor beta chain is drawn from a study of identical twins. Whole-study results and caveats: Sequences that were out-of-frame, alpha and twin-shared displayed an excess of low generation probability. Less excess twin sharing appeared in beta out-of-frame sequences. Researchers caution that invariant MAIT and iNKT cells could partly confound zero-insertion analyses.

This clonotype was detected only a few times. Its antigen is still unknown. Germline assignment: CDR1 SNHLY and CDR2 FYNNEI. CDR3 length: 15 residues. The V gene end was trimmed by 10 bases and the J gene end by 2 bases; junction bases not matched to a gene: 7. TCRdb used MiXCR to reprocess the 5' RACE reads, holding one entry per CDR3 protein. This table holds about 220,000 distinct CDR3 sequences, around a tenth found once. The sequencing input was memory (CD45RO+) T cells sorted from blood. The V gene is TRBV2, the J gene TRBJ2-6, with 8 positions matching TRBD1. This receptor was identified in a woman under 30 in good health. CDR3 sequence: CATKDRGAGANVLTF. The CDR3, as DNA: TGTGCCACCAAAGACAGGGGAGCTGGGGCCAACGTCCTGACTTTC.